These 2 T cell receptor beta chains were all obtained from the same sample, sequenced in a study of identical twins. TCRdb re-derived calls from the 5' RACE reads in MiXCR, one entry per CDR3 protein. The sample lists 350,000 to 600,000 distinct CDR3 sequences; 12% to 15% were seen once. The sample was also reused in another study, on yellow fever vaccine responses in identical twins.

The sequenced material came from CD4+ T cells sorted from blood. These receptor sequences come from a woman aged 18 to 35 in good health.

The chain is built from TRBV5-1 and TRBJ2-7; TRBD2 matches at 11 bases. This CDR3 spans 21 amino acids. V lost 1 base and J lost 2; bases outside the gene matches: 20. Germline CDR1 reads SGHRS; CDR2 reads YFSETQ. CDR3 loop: CASSLLPSTLAGDHTTYEQYF. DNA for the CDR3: TGCGCCAGCAGCTTGCTCCCTTCAACACTAGCGGGAGACCACACCACCTACGAGCAGTACTTC.

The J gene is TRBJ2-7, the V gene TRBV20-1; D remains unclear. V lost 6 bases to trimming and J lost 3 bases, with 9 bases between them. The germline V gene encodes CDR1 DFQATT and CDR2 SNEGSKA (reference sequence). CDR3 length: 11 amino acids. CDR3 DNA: TGCAGTGCCTACAGTCTCTACGAGCAGTACTTC. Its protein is CSAYSLYEQYF.